The 28 T cell receptor beta chains below were found in one sample sequenced in a study of shared clonotypes between healthy human individuals. The table came from immunoSEQ multiplex PCR; TCRdb's copy has only in-frame clones and leaves some out. The sample carries about 530,000 clones, almost 80% recorded once. The material sequenced was PBMCs. Receptors were obtained from a woman aged 40-49 years in good health. Some clones in this sample may be carry-over from other donors' samples.

The rearrangement joins TRBV5-4 to TRBJ2-5, with D possibly matching TRBD1 (6 bases). V dropped 3 bases and J dropped 2 bases, with 14 bases sitting between them. This CDR3 has 15 residues. Looked up from germline, CDR1 is SGHNT and CDR2 is YYREEE (reference sequence). CDR3 sequence (DNA): TGTGCCAGCAGCTCAAAAAACAGGGTACAAGAGACCCAGTACTTC. Its translation: CASSSKNRVQETQYF.

The rearrangement joins TRBV6-4 to TRBJ2-1; tentatively, D is TRBD2 (6 bases). The CDR3 has 13 residues. The germline gives CDR1 MRHNA, CDR2 SNTAGT. V was trimmed by 9 bases and J by 5 bases, leaving 14 bases between them. The DNA of the CDR3 is TGTGCCAGTTCCCGGGAGCACAACAATGAGCAGTTCTTC. Its translation is CASSREHNNEQFF.

The chain has TRBV23-1 and TRBJ2-7, with 9 bases aligning to TRBD2. TRBV23-1 has ORF status, its function being uncertain. This CDR3 has 22 amino acids. Trimming removed 6 bases from V and 6 bases from J; junction bases left unmatched: 33. The CDR3 sequence: CASSLRGIGCGRASPKNGEQYF. DNA for the CDR3: TGCGCCAGCAGCCTCCGGGGCATCGGCTGCGGGAGGGCGAGTCCCAAAAACGGCGAGCAGTACTTC.

The chain carries TRBV11-2 and TRBJ2-5, with D tentatively TRBD2 (6 bases). The V gene's germline CDR1 is SGHAT and CDR2 FQNNGV. This CDR3 region has 15 residues. The V gene lost 5 bases and the J gene lost 0 bases, with 13 bases spanning the gap. This CDR3 is CASSPIRDYQETQYF. CDR3 in DNA: TGTGCCAGCAGCCCAATCCGGGACTACCAAGAGACCCAGTACTTC.

V usage is TRBV5-5 and J usage is TRBJ2-7; possibly TRBD1 or TRBD2 for D (5 bases each). The CDR3 covers 14 residues. Trimming cost V 4 bases and J 3 bases, with 14 bases left between them. Germline V lookup: CDR1 SGHKS, CDR2 YYEKEE (reference sequence). In DNA form, the CDR3 reads TGTGCCAGCAGCCTCCGGGACGAAAACTACGAGCAGTACTTC. Translating it yields CASSLRDENYEQYF.

This clone occurred many times. J is TRBJ2-3 and V is TRBV7-2; no firm D call. CDR1 and CDR2 from the germline V gene are SGHTA and FQGNSA. Trimming removed 5 bases from V and 6 bases from J, with 12 bases in between. The CDR3 contains 13 residues. As DNA, the CDR3 is TGTGCCAGCAGCCATTTCCCGGCGGATACGCAGTATTTT. Translated: CASSHFPADTQYF.

The gene calls are TRBV28 and TRBJ2-3; no firm D call. The length of the CDR3 is 11 residues. Germline V gene sequence: CDR1 MDHEN, CDR2 SYDVKM. Between the trimmed V and J ends, which lost 8 bases and 5 bases, there was a span of 8 bases. This chain's CDR3 is CASDSKDTQYF. CDR3 in DNA: TGTGCCAGCGATTCTAAAGATACGCAGTATTTT.

For the CDR3, the DNA is TGCGCCAGCAGCTTGGGGGTCAGGGGCTACGAGCAGTACTTC. Translating it yields CASSLGVRGYEQYF. The chain combines TRBV5-1 with TRBJ2-7; D perhaps matches TRBD1 (6 bases). Trimming cost V 0 bases and J 3 bases, with 10 bases left between them. CDR1 is SGHRS and CDR2 is YFSETQ in the germline V gene. There are 14 residues in the CDR3.

This chain connects TRBV15 to TRBJ2-7; maybe TRBD2 (6 bases). Trimming took off 4 bases at V and 7 bases at J, with 17 bases between the two ends. This CDR3 has 14 residues. CDR1 LNHNV and CDR2 YYDKDF come from the germline V gene (reference sequence). CDR3 nucleotide sequence: TGTGCCACCAGCACCTATATGGGGGGTTCGGAGCAGTACTTC. Translating gives CATSTYMGGSEQYF.

This clone was seen more than once but under ten times. The CDR3 nucleotides are TGTGCCAGCAGCCCCAGCGGGAGTGGCTCTGAGCAGTTCTTC. It encodes CASSPSGSGSEQFF. The gene calls are TRBV7-2 and TRBJ2-1, with 8 bases aligning to TRBD2. The CDR3 spans 14 residues. J gave up 9 bases and V 5 bases, and 9 bases lay outside the gene matches. Germline CDR1 is SGHTA and CDR2 is FQGNSA.

V is TRBV5-6 and J is TRBJ2-7, with a weak D call TRBD1 (5 bases). Germline V CDR1 and CDR2: SGHDT, YYEEEE. With 1 base removed from V and 0 bases from J, the gap between germline ends came to 5 bases. This CDR3 spans 13 amino acids. CDR3 sequence: CASSLQGSYEQYF. CDR3 nucleotide sequence: TGTGCCAGCAGCTTGCAGGGCTCCTACGAGCAGTACTTC.

The gene calls are TRBV10-3 and TRBJ2-1; D unclear. Trimming removed 2 bases from V and 7 bases from J, with 15 bases in between. Germline V gives CDR1 ENHRY, CDR2 SYGVKD. The CDR3 length is 15 residues. For the CDR3, the DNA is TGTGCCATCAGTGAGATGGGTCCGTTGGTTAATGAGCAGTTCTTC. Its protein is CAISEMGPLVNEQFF.

The rearrangement links TRBV7-9 to TRBJ2-7, with TRBD1 matching over 8 bases. V trimming: 5 bases; J trimming: 2 bases; junction bases outside the gene matches: 8. The germline V gene encodes CDR1 SEHNR and CDR2 FQNEAQ (reference sequence). This CDR3 contains 15 residues. The CDR3 spells CASSPGQGRPYEQYF. As DNA, the CDR3 is TGTGCCAGCAGCCCTGGACAGGGAAGACCCTACGAGCAGTACTTC. Complete variable domain (other parts from reference TRBV7-9 and TRBJ2-7): DTGVSQNPRHKITKRGQNVTFRCDPISEHNRLYWYRQTLGQGPEFLTYFQNEAQLEKSRLLSDRFSAERPKGSFSTLEIQRTEQGDSAMYLCASSPGQGRPYEQYFGPGTRLTVT.

This clone was detected ten times or more. CDR3 sequence (DNA): TGTGCCAGCAGCTTACCGGGAGTCTCTGGGGCCAACGTCCTGACTTTC. Translated: CASSLPGVSGANVLTF. The V call is TRBV7-2, the J call TRBJ2-6; D might be TRBD2 (6 bases). CDR1 and CDR2 from the germline V gene are SGHTA and FQGNSA. Trimming took 2 bases from V and 0 from J, leaving 8 bases between them. The CDR3 loop spans 16 amino acids.

In this sample, this clone turned up a few times. The chain combines TRBV2 with TRBJ1-2; D not resolved. This CDR3 is built from 14 residues. Germline CDR1 reads SNHLY; CDR2 reads FYNNEI. Trimming removed 0 bases at V and 10 bases at J, with 15 bases between. CDR3: CASSEAPIEFDYTF. As DNA, the CDR3 is TGTGCCAGCAGTGAAGCCCCGATTGAGTTTGACTACACCTTC.

The chain uses TRBV2 and TRBJ2-3; D gene uncertain. V lost 4 bases and J 1 base, leaving 9 bases between the germline ends. Germline values: CDR1 SNHLY, CDR2 FYNNEI. The CDR3 contains 14 residues. Written as DNA, the CDR3 is TGTGCCAGCAGTGTTGCGCGGCGCACAGATACGCAGTATTTT. Translation gives CASSVARRTDTQYF. Filled out from reference TRBV2 and TRBJ2-3, the complete variable domain reads EPEVTQTPSHQVTQMGQEVILRCVPISNHLYFYWYRQILGQKVEFLVSFYNNEISEKSEIFDDQFSVERPDGSNFTLKIRSTKLEDSAMYFCASSVARRTDTQYFGPGTRLTVL.

This clone was picked up a small number of times. This sequence joins TRBV19 and TRBJ1-5; possible D gene TRBD1, 5 bases. The CDR3 totals 10 residues. Germline V lookup: CDR1 LNHDA, CDR2 SQIVND (reference sequence). The CDR3 DNA reads TGTGTTGGAAGGGGTCAGCCCCAGCATTTT. This sequence encodes CVGRGQPQHF.

This clone was counted a single time. This chain uses TRBV5-1 with TRBJ2-6, with 7 bases identical to TRBD1. The CDR3 is made up of 15 amino acids. Trimming at V came to 4 bases and at J to 4 bases, leaving 5 bases not matched to a gene. Germline values: CDR1 SGHRS, CDR2 YFSETQ. DNA for the CDR3: TGCGCCAGCAGCCTCACAGGGGTCGGGGCCAACGTCCTGACTTTC. This sequence encodes CASSLTGVGANVLTF.

In this sample, this clone turned up many times. V gene TRBV10-3 combines with J gene TRBJ2-7, with TRBD2 identical over 7 bases. From germline, CDR1 is ENHRY and CDR2 SYGVKD. The length of the CDR3 is 16 residues. V shed 0 bases and J 6 bases; nucleotides not matched to a gene: 11. The DNA for the CDR3 is TGTGCCATCAGTGAGTCGAGTTATGGCGGGAGTTCCGAGCAGTACTTC. This codes for CAISESSYGGSSEQYF.

This chain connects TRBV11-2 to TRBJ2-7, with TRBD2 matching over 12 bases. Germline-derived CDR1 and CDR2 are SGHAT and FQNNGV. The CDR3 has 17 residues. V shed 1 base, J shed 6 bases, and the junction held 10 bases outside the gene matches. DNA for the CDR3: TGTGCCAGCAGCTTAGTACCCCTAGCGGGAGGGCTCACCGAGCAGTACTTC. Encoded protein: CASSLVPLAGGLTEQYF.

The chain couples TRBV2 to TRBJ1-4, with D possibly matching TRBD1 (5 bases). V shed 3 bases and J shed 3 bases, with 11 bases lying between them. The length of the CDR3 is 15 residues. From germline, CDR1 is SNHLY and CDR2 FYNNEI. For the CDR3, the DNA is TGTGCCAGCAGTGATCGGGGGGGGTCTAATGAAAAACTGTTTTTT. This codes for CASSDRGGSNEKLFF.

Ten or more counts support this clone. The sample has other DNA sequences that encode this CDR3 too. This sequence joins TRBV2 and TRBJ1-5, with 7 bases that match TRBD1. From germline, CDR1 is SNHLY and CDR2 FYNNEI. Trimming took 6 bases from V and 4 from J; bases not matched to a gene: 3. The length of the CDR3 is 13 residues. CDR3 nucleotides: TGTGCCAGCAGGGGACAGTCTAATCAGCCCCAGCATTTT. It translates to CASRGQSNQPQHF.

The V and J genes are TRBV5-1 and TRBJ1-1, with TRBD1 matching 7 bases. Germline V gives CDR1 SGHRS, CDR2 YFSETQ. CDR3 length: 14 amino acids. V shed 1 base, J shed 4 bases, and the junction held 4 bases outside the gene matches. This CDR3 is CASSLQTGTTEAFF. The CDR3 DNA reads TGCGCCAGCAGCTTGCAGACAGGGACCACTGAAGCTTTCTTT.

This chain uses TRBV4-1 with TRBJ1-3; no firm D call. Germline values: CDR1 MGHRA, CDR2 YSYEKL. This CDR3 is built from 16 residues. The V gene lost 2 bases and the J gene lost 0 bases, with 11 bases spanning the gap. As DNA, the CDR3 is TGCGCCAGCAGCCAAAGGGCGCGGGTCTCTGGAAACACCATATATTTT. It codes for CASSQRARVSGNTIYF.

The CDR3 spells CASSLTAGHQETQYF. DNA of the CDR3: TGTGCCAGCAGCTTAACGGCAGGGCACCAAGAGACCCAGTACTTC. The chain is built from TRBV7-2 and TRBJ2-5; possible D gene TRBD1, 5 bases. From germline, CDR1 is SGHTA and CDR2 FQGNSA. Trimming removed 2 bases from V and 0 bases from J, with 10 bases in between. The CDR3 has 15 amino acids.

The J gene is TRBJ2-3, the V gene TRBV28; possibly TRBD2 for D (6 bases). Trimming cost V 1 base and J 3 bases, with 14 bases left between them. This CDR3 has 16 residues. The germline gives CDR1 MDHEN, CDR2 SYDVKM. The CDR3 loop is CASSLSVAGGTDTQYF. CDR3 sequence (DNA): TGTGCCAGCAGTTTATCGGTAGCAGGAGGGACAGATACGCAGTATTTT.

The chain employs TRBV27 and TRBJ2-7, with 9 bases fitting TRBD1. CDR1 MNHEY and CDR2 SMNVEV come from the germline V gene (reference sequence). The V segment lost 2 bases and the J segment 5 bases; nucleotides outside the gene matches: 7. The CDR3 sequence is 15 residues long. The CDR3 here is CASSLNLGTGHEQYF. The CDR3 region has the DNA TGTGCCAGCAGTTTAAATCTAGGGACAGGGCACGAGCAGTACTTC.

This clone was observed once. The chain combines TRBV5-1 with TRBJ2-1, with D perhaps TRBD1 or TRBD2 (5 bases each). Germline loops: CDR1 SGHRS, CDR2 YFSETQ. Trimming removed 3 bases at V and 3 bases at J, with 13 bases between. The CDR3 length is 15 residues. CDR3 nucleotides: TGCGCCAGCAGCTGGGCCGGGGCGGACTACAATGAGCAGTTCTTC. Amino acids: CASSWAGADYNEQFF. The variable domain in full, with the rest retrieved from reference TRBV5-1 and TRBJ2-1, is KAGVTQTPRYLIKTRGQQVTLSCSPISGHRSVSWYQQTPGQGLQFLFEYFSETQRNKGNFPGRFSGRQFSNSRSEMNVSTLELGDSALYLCASSWAGADYNEQFFGPGTRLTVL.